These 9 T cell receptor beta chains were sequenced from one sample in a study of cytomegalovirus exposure and HLA in healthy donors (dated by TCRdb to 2016 to 2017). The library relied on the immunoSEQ multiplex PCR assay. A mixture of 60 forward primers for TCR Vbeta segments and 13 reverse primers for TCR Jbeta segments was used in the multiplex PCR. The clones in this table, taken by TCRdb from immuneACCESS, are in-frame only. Not every clone is retained; where verified, under half of the shortfall comes from an unresolved V gene, and the cause of the rest is unknown. The sample table shows around 220,000 clones, and 75% to 80% are seen once. The biggest ten clones account for around 1.8% of the sample. Input material: PBMCs. Receptors originate from a man between 18 and 29 years old in good health and CMV-seronegative.

V usage is TRBV7-2 and J usage is TRBJ2-1; D is unclear. The CDR3 runs to 14 residues. Germline lookup yields CDR1 SGHTA and CDR2 FQGNSA. V was cut by 5 bases and J by 9 bases, with 17 bases left in between. The CDR3 sequence is CASSEIGWQAEQFF. The CDR3 nucleotides are TGTGCCAGCAGCGAAATAGGTTGGCAGGCTGAGCAGTTCTTC.

This clone has a single count. The chain uses TRBV7-2 and TRBJ1-5; 10 nucleotides match TRBD1. CDR1 is SGHTA and CDR2 is FQGNSA in the germline V gene. The J segment lost 2 bases and the V segment lost 7 bases, leaving 5 bases of the junction unmatched. There are 15 residues in the CDR3. Here the CDR3 reads CASTQGTGGNQPQHF. CDR3 DNA: TGTGCCAGCACCCAAGGGACAGGGGGCAATCAGCCCCAGCATTTT.

This clone has a single count. CDR3 loop: CASRKQGTSGNTIYF. The CDR3 bases are TGTGCCAGCAGGAAACAGGGAACCTCTGGAAACACCATATATTTT. The rearrangement joins TRBV28 to TRBJ1-3; perhaps TRBD1 as D (6 bases). The germline gives CDR1 MDHEN, CDR2 SYDVKM. The CDR3 is made up of 15 amino acids. Between the trimmed V and J ends, which lost 6 bases and 0 bases, there was a span of 12 bases. Full variable domain (missing parts from reference TRBV28 and TRBJ1-3): DVKVTQSSRYLVKRTGEKVFLECVQDMDHENMFWYRQDPGLGLRLIYFSYDVKMKEKGDIPEGYSVSREKKERFSLILESASTNQTSMYLCASRKQGTSGNTIYFGEGSWLTVV.

This chain uses TRBV2 with TRBJ2-1; 13 bases are a match to TRBD2. There are 18 residues in the CDR3. The ends lost 6 bases at V and 6 bases at J; junction bases unmatched: 14. Looked up from germline, CDR1 is SNHLY and CDR2 is FYNNEI. CDR3 sequence reads: CASRRLAGGNPQVNEQFF. The CDR3 DNA reads as TGTGCCAGCAGGCGACTAGCGGGAGGTAACCCCCAGGTCAATGAGCAGTTCTTC.

This clone has a single count. At one end the junction does not follow the germline gene, possibly because of a read error. The chain combines TRBV7-9 with TRBJ2-7; no clear D. The CDR3 loop spans 12 amino acids. CDR1 SEHNR and CDR2 FQNEAQ come from the germline V gene (reference sequence). The CDR3: CSSSLEAGSGYF. CDR3 nucleotides: TGTTCCAGCAGCTTAGAAGCCGGTTCTGGGTACTTC.

The V gene is TRBV29-1, the J gene TRBJ1-1; maybe TRBD1 (5 bases). Trimming left V 3 bases short and J 6 bases short, with 17 bases between. Per germline, CDR1 SQVTM and CDR2 ANQGSEA. The CDR3 loop spans 14 amino acids. For the CDR3, the DNA is TGCAGCGTTGACTCAGCGGAGGGGTTCGCTGAAGCTTTCTTT. Protein product: CSVDSAEGFAEAFF.

This clone was picked up a small number of times. The CDR3 spells CASSTATDRGYTF. The DNA for the CDR3 is TGCGCCAGTTCGACAGCCACAGACCGTGGCTACACCTTC. J is TRBJ1-2 and V is TRBV5-1; weak D call: TRBD1 (5 bases). Per the germline V gene, CDR1 is SGHRS and CDR2 is YFSETQ. The ends were cut back, 8 bases at V and 7 bases at J, with 18 bases in the middle. This CDR3 is built from 13 residues.

The rearrangement links TRBV7-3 to TRBJ2-2; D may be TRBD1 (5 bases). The CDR3 loop spans 15 amino acids. Trimming pared 5 bases from V and 7 bases from J, leaving 17 bases between. CDR1 is SGHTA, CDR2 FQGTGA, per germline. The CDR3: CASSTRRASVGELFF. CDR3 nucleotides: TGTGCCAGCAGCACCCGCAGGGCGAGCGTCGGGGAGCTGTTTTTT.

The chain is built from TRBV11-3 and TRBJ2-1; D is possibly TRBD2 (6 bases). Germline V gene data show CDR1 as SGHNT and CDR2 as YENEEA. This CDR3 region has 15 residues. V was shortened by 4 bases and J by 5 bases, with 15 bases between the two germline ends. CDR3 amino acids: CASSWGGSGNNEQFF. The DNA for the CDR3 is TGTGCCAGCAGCTGGGGAGGTAGCGGAAACAATGAGCAGTTCTTC.